Shown below are 29 T cell receptor beta chains from a single sample sequenced in a study of early T cells in non-severe SARS-CoV-2 infection. TCRdb re-analysed the 5' RACE reads in MiXCR, keeping a single row per CDR3 protein. The repertoire has about 27,000 distinct CDR3 sequences, roughly 2.8% of them found once; the top ten carry over 0.65%. The sample consisted of whole blood. The receptors were gathered from an adult who was a healthcare worker with PCR-confirmed SARS-CoV-2 infection or an uninfected control (not recorded which).

This clonotype was seen at least ten times. This sequence joins TRBV30 and TRBJ2-7; D gene unclear. V was pared by 1 base and J by 6 bases, with 13 bases between. There are 13 residues in the CDR3. The germline V gene has CDR1 GTSNPN and CDR2 SVGIG (reference sequence). This chain's CDR3 is CAWSGMGRGEQYV. The CDR3 bases are TGTGCCTGGAGTGGGATGGGTCGAGGCGAGCAGTACGTC.

This clonotype was picked up many times. This chain uses TRBV6-2 or TRBV6-3 with TRBJ2-7, with D perhaps being TRBD1 or TRBD2 (5 bases each). Looked up from germline, CDR1 is MNHEY and CDR2 is SVGEGT. The V end was cut by 6 bases, the J end by 2 bases, with 14 bases between. The CDR3 has 14 amino acids. The CDR3 region has the DNA TGTGCCAGCAGCCATAACCGGGACCCCTACGAGCAGTACGTC. Translating it yields CASSHNRDPYEQYV.

This clonotype was picked up many times. The chain has TRBV24-1 and TRBJ1-1; possibly TRBD1 for D (5 bases). Trimming cost V 0 bases and J 5 bases, with 12 bases left between them. CDR3 length: 15 amino acids. CDR1 KGHDR and CDR2 SFDVKD come from the germline V gene. CDR3: CATSDLHRGWTEAFF. CDR3 nucleotide sequence: TGTGCCACCAGTGATTTGCATCGGGGGTGGACTGAAGCTTTCTTT.

A few counts support this clonotype. V usage is TRBV5-5 and J usage is TRBJ1-6, with D hard to call. Germline assignment: CDR1 SGHKS and CDR2 YYEKEE (reference sequence). This CDR3 region has 14 residues. Trimming pared 2 bases from V and 7 bases from J, leaving 10 bases between. The CDR3 nucleotides read TGTGCCAGCAGCTTTGAGGGTGCCAATTCACCCCTCCACTTT. It specifies CASSFEGANSPLHF. Complete variable domain (other parts from reference TRBV5-5 and TRBJ1-6): DAGVTQSPTHLIKTRGQQVTLRCSPISGHKSVSWYQQVLGQGPQFIFQYYEKEERGRGNFPDRFSARQFPNYSSELNVNALLLGDSALYLCASSFEGANSPLHFGNGTRLTVT.

This clonotype has a count of ten or more. Here the CDR3 reads CASSFWAQGIYRPNYGYTF. CDR3 in DNA: TGTGCCAGCAGTTTTTGGGCCCAGGGCATCTACCGACCTAACTATGGCTACACCTTC. The chain uses TRBV12-3 or TRBV12-4 and TRBJ1-2; the D gene is possibly TRBD1 (5 bases). Trimming left V 3 bases short and J 0 bases short, with 23 bases between. There are 19 residues in the CDR3.

This clonotype has at least ten counts. The rearrangement joins TRBV12-3 or TRBV12-4 to TRBJ1-1; D is undetermined. V lost 6 bases and J 2 bases, leaving 13 bases between the germline ends. This CDR3 is built from 14 residues. The DNA for the CDR3 is TGTGCCAGCAGCTCCAGATCCACAAACACTGAAGCTTTCTTT. Its protein is CASSSRSTNTEAFF.

This clonotype was recorded many times. This chain connects TRBV3-1 to TRBJ2-7; the D gene is possibly TRBD1 (5 bases). Germline CDR1 and CDR2: LGHDT and YNNKEL (reference sequence). The V and J ends lost 1 base and 4 bases respectively, with 5 bases between them. This CDR3 contains 12 residues. CDR3 protein: CASSQGQYEQYV. CDR3 sequence (DNA): TGTGCCAGCAGCCAAGGACAGTACGAGCAGTACGTC.

This clonotype was observed many times. The genes are TRBV20-1 and TRBJ1-2, with D uncertain. V was pared by 3 bases and J by 1 base, with 6 bases between. The germline gives CDR1 DFQATT, CDR2 SNEGSKA (reference sequence). The CDR3 runs 12 residues. The CDR3 coding sequence is TGCAGTGCTAGCGCGGATAACTATGGCTACACCTTC. It yields the protein CSASADNYGYTF.

The chain has TRBV7-2 and TRBJ2-5; 15 bases are shared with TRBD2. Germline-derived CDR1 and CDR2 are SGHTA and FQGNSA. Trimming removed 5 bases from V and 4 bases from J; junction bases left unmatched: 5. The CDR3 contains 16 residues. For the CDR3, the DNA is TGTGCCAGCAGCAACCAGGGACTAGCGGGGGGAGAGACCCAGTACTTC. It translates to CASSNQGLAGGETQYF.

In its sample, this clonotype was seen many times. The J gene is TRBJ2-7, the V gene TRBV6-2 or TRBV6-3; D uncertain. Per germline, CDR1 MNHEY and CDR2 SVGEGT. The ends were cut back, 5 bases at V and 2 bases at J, with 7 bases in the middle. CDR3 size: 12 residues. Here the CDR3 reads CASSIGPYEQYV. Written as DNA, the CDR3 is TGTGCCAGCAGTATCGGGCCCTACGAGCAGTACGTC.

This clonotype was seen many times. The gene calls are TRBV2 and TRBJ2-5; a possible D gene is TRBD2 (6 bases). V was trimmed by 3 bases and J by 1 base, leaving 15 bases between them. CDR3 length: 16 amino acids. Looked up from germline, CDR1 is SNHLY and CDR2 is FYNNEI. CDR3 loop: CASSDQAGNPQETQYF. CDR3 coding DNA: TGTGCCAGCAGTGACCAAGCGGGCAACCCCCAAGAGACCCAGTACTTC.

This clonotype has at least ten counts. The chain combines TRBV5-4 with TRBJ2-5, with TRBD2 as a possible D gene (5 bases). Germline V gene data show CDR1 as SGHNT and CDR2 as YYREEE (reference sequence). Trimming stripped 0 bases from V and 3 bases from J, with 6 bases between. The CDR3 extends over 13 amino acids. Here the CDR3 DNA reads TGTGCCAGCAGCTTGGACGGGGAAGAGACCCAGTACTTC. It is translated as CASSLDGEETQYF. The full variable domain, in which reference TRBV5-4 and TRBJ2-5 provide the parts outside the CDR3, is ETGVTQSPTHLIKTRGQQVTLRCSSQSGHNTVSWYQQALGQGPQFIFQYYREEENGRGNFPPRFSGLQFPNYSSELNVNALELDDSALYLCASSLDGEETQYFGPGTRLLVL.

This clonotype was counted many times. The chain is built from TRBV18 and TRBJ1-2; D unresolved. The CDR3 extends over 14 amino acids. The germline gives CDR1 KGHSH, CDR2 LQKENI. V gave up 1 base and J gave up 3 bases, with 9 bases separating them. CDR3 region: CASSPLAAHYGYTF. As DNA, the CDR3 is TGTGCCAGCTCACCACTTGCAGCTCACTATGGCTACACCTTC.

This clonotype was seen ten or more times. The rearrangement uses TRBV6-6 and TRBJ2-5; D remains ambiguous. V was cut by 6 bases and J by 5 bases, with 7 bases left in between. The CDR3 has 11 residues. The germline gives CDR1 MNHNY, CDR2 SVGAGI (reference sequence). This chain's CDR3 is CASSSEETQYF. In nucleotides, the CDR3 is TGTGCCAGCAGCTCAGAGGAGACCCAGTACTTC.

This clonotype was seen more than once but under ten times. The V and J genes are TRBV7-6 and TRBJ1-6; D not resolved. The CDR3 length is 13 residues. Deletions cut 3 bases from V and 8 bases from J, with 8 bases between. Germline CDR1 SGHVS, CDR2 FNYEAQ. Here the CDR3 reads CASSFSKDSPLHF. In nucleotides, the CDR3 is TGTGCCAGCAGCTTTTCAAAGGATTCACCCCTCCACTTT.

This clonotype was counted at least ten times. The chain uses TRBV7-3 and TRBJ2-3; D perhaps matches TRBD2 (5 bases). Germline V gene sequence: CDR1 SGHTA, CDR2 FQGTGA. Deletions cut 5 bases from V and 6 bases from J, with 12 bases between. The CDR3 runs 13 residues. CDR3 bases: TGTGCCAGCAGCCGGGGTGCCCGGGATACGCAGTATTTT. As protein: CASSRGARDTQYF.

This clonotype was seen at least ten times. CDR3 in amino acids: CASSVDGRSGHPGRYEKLFF. DNA for the CDR3: TGTGCCAGCAGCGTAGATGGGCGTTCGGGACATCCTGGGCGATATGAAAAACTGTTTTTT. V usage is TRBV9 and J usage is TRBJ1-4; maybe TRBD1 (6 bases). This CDR3 comprises 20 residues. V lost 0 bases, J lost 6 bases, and 27 bases lay in between. Germline V lookup: CDR1 SGDLS, CDR2 YYNGEE.

This clonotype showed up many times. This chain uses TRBV18 with TRBJ1-1; possible D gene TRBD1, 5 bases. The germline gives CDR1 KGHSH, CDR2 LQKENI. The CDR3 contains 13 residues. Deletions cut 5 bases from V and 3 bases from J, with 10 bases between. The CDR3 is CASSSGGDTEAFF. CDR3 DNA sequence: TGTGCCAGCTCATCGGGGGGTGACACTGAAGCTTTCTTT.

Ten or more counts support this clonotype. J is TRBJ2-6 and V is TRBV19, with D hard to call. Trimming took 1 base from V and 0 from J, leaving 4 bases between them. The CDR3 loop spans 15 amino acids. From germline, CDR1 is LNHDA and CDR2 SQIVND (reference sequence). CDR3 loop: CASSIGLSGANVLTF. In DNA, the CDR3 is TGTGCCAGTAGTATAGGTCTCTCTGGGGCCAACGTCCTGACTTTC.

This clonotype was seen at least ten times. The V and J genes are TRBV5-5 and TRBJ2-1, with 8 bases matching TRBD1. Germline loops: CDR1 SGHKS, CDR2 YYEKEE (reference sequence). The V gene end was trimmed by 3 bases and the J gene end by 6 bases; junction bases not matched to a gene: 5. The CDR3 is made up of 14 amino acids. CDR3: CASSSQDRVNEQFF. DNA for the CDR3: TGTGCCAGCAGCTCCCAGGACAGGGTCAATGAGCAGTTCTTC.

This clonotype was recorded many times. CDR3 sequence: CASSRTRDTYEQYV. In DNA, the CDR3 is TGTGCCAGTAGTCGGACGCGGGACACCTACGAGCAGTACGTC. The chain employs TRBV19 and TRBJ2-7; D is possibly TRBD1 or TRBD2 (6 bases each). The CDR3 covers 14 residues. Germline values: CDR1 LNHDA, CDR2 SQIVND (reference sequence). Trimming took 5 bases from V and 2 from J, leaving 13 bases between them.

This clonotype was picked up many times. This chain uses TRBV5-6 with TRBJ2-1; D unclear. This CDR3 has 12 amino acids. Germline V gene sequence: CDR1 SGHDT, CDR2 YYEEEE. Trimming pared 2 bases from V and 10 bases from J, leaving 10 bases between. DNA for the CDR3: TGTGCCAGCAGCTTCGGCAGGCAAGAGCAGTTCTTC. The encoded protein is CASSFGRQEQFF.

Many counts were recorded for this clonotype. V is TRBV30 and J is TRBJ1-6; 7 bases map to TRBD1. Trimming removed 3 bases from V and 10 bases from J; junction bases left unmatched: 6. The V gene's germline CDR1 is GTSNPN and CDR2 SVGIG (reference sequence). The CDR3 contains 13 residues. The CDR3 nucleotides are TGTGCCTGGAGGGGACAGCTTTTCTCACCCCTCCACTTT. It specifies CAWRGQLFSPLHF.

This clonotype was detected ten times or more. The J gene is TRBJ1-1, the V gene TRBV18, with D maybe TRBD1 (5 bases). V was clipped by 6 bases and J by 5 bases, with 16 bases between them. The germline CDR1 and CDR2 sequences are KGHSH and LQKENI. The CDR3 is made up of 14 amino acids. The CDR3 here is CASSPAGDRTEAFF. The CDR3 DNA is TGTGCCAGCTCCCCGGCGGGGGATCGGACTGAAGCTTTCTTT.

This clonotype showed up many times. V usage is TRBV6-1 and J usage is TRBJ2-7; D unclear. The length of the CDR3 is 15 residues. V gave up 8 bases and J gave up 4 bases, with 21 bases separating them. CDR1 and CDR2 (germline): MNHNS, SASEGT. The DNA for the CDR3 is TGTGCCAGCGTCTCGATTTTTGATCTGGGATACGAGCAGTACGTC. It is translated as CASVSIFDLGYEQYV.

This clonotype was counted many times. The chain has TRBV5-5 and TRBJ2-1; D possibly corresponds to TRBD1 (6 bases). Germline V gives CDR1 SGHKS, CDR2 YYEKEE (reference sequence). The CDR3 length is 13 residues. V lost 1 base and J 8 bases, leaving 10 bases between the germline ends. CDR3 residues: CASSLLQGYEQFF. For the CDR3, the DNA is TGTGCCAGCAGCTTGCTCCAGGGGTATGAGCAGTTCTTC.

Ten or more counts support this clonotype. The genes are TRBV9 and TRBJ1-5; D uncertain. The CDR3 has 14 amino acids. Trimming shortened V by 1 base and J by 5 bases, and 10 bases separated the two germline ends. Germline CDR1 and CDR2: SGDLS and YYNGEE. CDR3: CASSVSYGDQPQHF. CDR3 in DNA: TGTGCCAGCAGCGTATCGTACGGGGATCAGCCCCAGCATTTT.

The sample holds many counts of this clonotype. The rearrangement links TRBV10-3 to TRBJ2-3; 11 bases match TRBD1. The CDR3 contains 16 residues. After removal of 0 bases from V and 4 bases from J, the junction contained 3 bases not matched to a gene. Germline V lookup: CDR1 ENHRY, CDR2 SYGVKD. The CDR3 coding sequence is TGTGCCATCAGTGAGTCTGGGACAGGGGGTTCAGATACGCAGTATTTT. Translated, it gives CAISESGTGGSDTQYF.

This clonotype has only a few counts. The rearrangement links TRBV7-2 to TRBJ1-1; a weak D match, TRBD1 (6 bases). V gave up 5 bases and J gave up 5 bases, with 18 bases separating them. Germline V gene sequence: CDR1 SGHTA, CDR2 FQGNSA. CDR3 size: 15 residues. CDR3 coding DNA: TGTGCCAGCAGCGTAGAAACAGGGAGGTGGACTGAAGCTTTCTTT. This sequence encodes CASSVETGRWTEAFF.